The 14 T cell receptor beta chains in this list originate from one sample, sequenced in a study of blood T cell repertoires in COVID-19. The data were produced by immunoSEQ multiplex PCR, yet TCRdb's version contains in-frame clones alone and is incomplete. The sample has around 200,000 clones, over 65% seen once; the top ten hold 15% to 20%. Sequencing was done on a sample of peripheral blood. These receptors came from a person between 65 and 80 years old with COVID-19, enrolled during active disease.

Here the CDR3 DNA reads TGTGCCAGCAGTTCCAGGGCGAACACTGAAGCTTTCTTT. Its protein is CASSSRANTEAFF. The genes are TRBV6-2 or TRBV6-3 and TRBJ1-1; possible D gene TRBD1, 5 bases. The CDR3 runs to 13 residues. Trimming removed 4 bases from V and 1 base from J, with 7 bases in between. The V gene's germline CDR1 is MNHEY and CDR2 SVGEGT.

This sequence joins TRBV7-2 and TRBJ2-3; tentative D call: TRBD2 (7 bases). V dropped 0 bases and J dropped 3 bases, with 16 bases sitting between them. This CDR3 comprises 17 residues. Germline CDR1 and CDR2: SGHTA and FQGNSA. CDR3 sequence reads: CASSLALSGGGTDTQYF. CDR3 sequence (DNA): TGTGCCAGCAGCTTAGCGCTGTCGGGGGGCGGTACAGATACGCAGTATTTT.

The chain employs TRBV13 and TRBJ2-5; D possibly corresponds to TRBD2 (6 bases). The V end lost 5 bases, the J end lost 1 base, and 11 bases lay between the germline ends. The CDR3 sequence is 14 residues long. Germline assignment: CDR1 PRHDT and CDR2 FYEKMQ (reference sequence). The CDR3 DNA sequence: TGTGCCAGCAGCCGTCAGGGACTCCAAGAGACCCAGTACTTC. This gives the protein CASSRQGLQETQYF.

The V gene is TRBV5-5, the J gene TRBJ2-2; 7 bases agree with TRBD2. Germline V gene lookup returns CDR1 SGHKS and CDR2 YYEKEE (reference sequence). This CDR3 has 13 residues. V was clipped by 4 bases and J by 16 bases; unmatched bases: 13. CDR3 amino acids: CASSPAGGGSWFF. The DNA for the CDR3 is TGTGCCAGCAGCCCGGCTGGGGGGGGTAGTTGGTTTTTT.

The V gene is TRBV7-8, the J gene TRBJ1-5, with a possible D match to TRBD1 (5 bases). There are 12 residues in the CDR3. Trimming removed 8 bases at V and 7 bases at J, with 12 bases between. Germline V gene data show CDR1 as SGHVS and CDR2 as FQNEAQ. In nucleotides, the CDR3 is TGTGCCAGCCAGGGTTTAAGCCAGCCCCAGCATTTT. Its protein is CASQGLSQPQHF.

The count of this clone is one. The gene calls are TRBV3-1 (or the pseudogene TRBV3-2) and TRBJ2-1, with TRBD2 matching over 9 bases. The J segment lost 7 bases and the V segment lost 4 bases, leaving 14 bases of the junction unmatched. The CDR3 sequence is 17 residues long. Germline V gene data show CDR1 as LGHDT and CDR2 as YNNKEL (reference sequence). The CDR3 loop reads CASSLNAGGRAWNEQFF. The CDR3 region has the DNA TGTGCCAGCAGCCTCAACGCAGGCGGGAGGGCCTGGAATGAGCAGTTCTTC.

This clone was observed a handful of times. J is TRBJ2-3 and V is TRBV2; a possible D gene is TRBD1 (6 bases). The ends were cut back, 6 bases at V and 4 bases at J, with 14 bases in the middle. The CDR3 has 14 amino acids. Germline CDR1 and CDR2: SNHLY and FYNNEI. The CDR3, as DNA: TGTGCCAGCAGCCAGAACGCAGGGGCAGATACGCAGTATTTT. Translation: CASSQNAGADTQYF. The whole variable domain, remainder taken from reference TRBV2 and TRBJ2-3, is EPEVTQTPSHQVTQMGQEVILRCVPISNHLYFYWYRQILGQKVEFLVSFYNNEISEKSEIFDDQFSVERPDGSNFTLKIRSTKLEDSAMYFCASSQNAGADTQYFGPGTRLTVL.

This sequence joins TRBV6-1 and TRBJ2-3; a possible D gene is TRBD1 (6 bases). Trimming removed 3 bases from V and 3 bases from J, with 10 bases in between. Germline V lookup: CDR1 MNHNS, CDR2 SASEGT. This CDR3 region has 14 residues. This CDR3 is CASSDLRGTDTQYF. CDR3 nucleotide sequence: TGTGCCAGCAGTGACCTCAGGGGTACAGATACGCAGTATTTT.

The rearrangement links TRBV7-4 to TRBJ2-1, with TRBD1 identical over 7 bases. The CDR3 is 20 amino acids. The ends lost 7 bases at V and 3 bases at J; junction bases unmatched: 24. Germline V lookup: CDR1 SGHVT, CDR2 SQSDAQ. CDR3: CASIQVPVAISGQSYNEQFF. For the CDR3, the DNA is TGTGCCAGCATCCAAGTCCCTGTGGCTATATCGGGACAGAGCTACAATGAGCAGTTCTTC.

J is TRBJ1-1 and V is TRBV11-2; perhaps TRBD1 as D (5 bases). CDR3 length equals 15 residues. Trimming removed 5 bases at V and 1 base at J, with 14 bases between. In germline, CDR1 is SGHAT, CDR2 FQNNGV. CDR3 in amino acids: CASSQGLWENTEAFF. CDR3 nucleotides: TGTGCCAGCAGCCAGGGATTGTGGGAGAACACTGAAGCTTTCTTT.

The chain is built from TRBV4-3 and TRBJ2-3, with 9 bases identical to TRBD2. The CDR3 spans 19 residues. V trimming: 1 base; J trimming: 4 bases; junction bases outside the gene matches: 15. Germline V CDR1 and CDR2: LGHNA, YSLEER. CDR3 sequence: CASSQVLSRGLAGPDTQYF. DNA for the CDR3: TGCGCCAGCAGCCAAGTTTTGAGTAGGGGGCTAGCGGGACCAGATACGCAGTATTTT.

The chain joins TRBV2 to TRBJ2-4; 13 nucleotides line up with TRBD2. This CDR3 has 19 amino acids. J gave up 3 bases and V 4 bases, and 12 bases lay outside the gene matches. CDR1 and CDR2 (germline): SNHLY, FYNNEI. CDR3 sequence: CASSAHGLAGVSDKNIQYF. Written as DNA, the CDR3 is TGTGCCAGCAGTGCCCATGGACTAGCGGGAGTTTCGGACAAAAACATTCAGTACTTC.

This clone appeared once. The chain is built from TRBV6-6 and TRBJ2-2; D might be TRBD1 (6 bases). V shed 4 bases and J shed 2 bases, with 14 bases lying between them. CDR3 length: 16 amino acids. Per the germline V gene, CDR1 is MNHNY and CDR2 is SVGAGI (reference sequence). The CDR3 is CASSSWGPKNTGELFF. CDR3 sequence (DNA): TGTGCCAGCAGTTCCTGGGGGCCGAAAAACACCGGGGAGCTGTTTTTT.

This clone was picked up one time. The CDR3 bases are TGTGCCAGCAGCCGACAGAATTCACCCCTCCACTTT. Amino acid sequence: CASSRQNSPLHF. The rearrangement uses TRBV12-3 or TRBV12-4 and TRBJ1-6; weak D call: TRBD1 (5 bases). The CDR3 has 12 residues. The V end lost 6 bases, the J end lost 7 bases, and 7 bases lay between the germline ends.